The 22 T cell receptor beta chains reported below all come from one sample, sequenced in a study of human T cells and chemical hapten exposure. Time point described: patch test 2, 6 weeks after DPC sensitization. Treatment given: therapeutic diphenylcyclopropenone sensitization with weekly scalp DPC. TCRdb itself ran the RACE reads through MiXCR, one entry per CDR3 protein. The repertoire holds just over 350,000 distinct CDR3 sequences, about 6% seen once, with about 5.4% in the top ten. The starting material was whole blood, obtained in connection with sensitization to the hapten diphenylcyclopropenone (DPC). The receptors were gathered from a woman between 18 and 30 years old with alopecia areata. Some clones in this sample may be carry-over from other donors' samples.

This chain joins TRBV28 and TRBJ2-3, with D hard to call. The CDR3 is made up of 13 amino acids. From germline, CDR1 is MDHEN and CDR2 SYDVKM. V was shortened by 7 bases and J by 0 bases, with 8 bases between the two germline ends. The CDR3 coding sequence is TGTGCCAGCACCCAATACAGCACAGATACGCAGTATTTT. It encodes CASTQYSTDTQYF.

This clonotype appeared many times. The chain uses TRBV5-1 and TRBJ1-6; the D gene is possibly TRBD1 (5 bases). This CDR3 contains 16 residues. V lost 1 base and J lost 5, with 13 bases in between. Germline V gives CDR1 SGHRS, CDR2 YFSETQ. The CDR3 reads CASSLLGASDNSPLHF. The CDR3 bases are TGCGCCAGCAGCTTGCTAGGGGCGTCTGATAATTCACCCCTCCACTTT.

CDR3 region: CASPGLAGIHTDTQYF. The DNA of the CDR3 is TGTGCCAGCCCCGGCCTAGCGGGGATTCACACAGATACGCAGTATTTT. V usage is TRBV7-2 and J usage is TRBJ2-3; 9 bases align to TRBD2. Per the germline V gene, CDR1 is SGHTA and CDR2 is FQGNSA. Trimming removed 8 bases from V and 2 bases from J; junction bases left unmatched: 11. CDR3 length: 16 residues.

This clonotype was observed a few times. CDR3 in amino acids: CATKRGALGYTDTQYF. The CDR3, as DNA: TGTGCCACCAAGCGGGGGGCCCTGGGATACACAGATACGCAGTATTTT. The J gene is TRBJ2-3, the V gene TRBV15, with 9 positions matching TRBD2. The CDR3 runs to 16 residues. Germline V lookup: CDR1 LNHNV, CDR2 YYDKDF (reference sequence). Trimming removed 7 bases from V and 2 bases from J; junction bases left unmatched: 10.

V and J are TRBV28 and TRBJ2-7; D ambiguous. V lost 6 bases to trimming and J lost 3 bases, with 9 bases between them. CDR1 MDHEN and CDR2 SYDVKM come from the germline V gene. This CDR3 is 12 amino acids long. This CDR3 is CASSQGYYEQYF. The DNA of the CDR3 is TGTGCCAGCAGCCAAGGTTACTACGAGCAGTACTTC. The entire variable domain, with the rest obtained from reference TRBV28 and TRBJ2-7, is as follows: DVKVTQSSRYLVKRTGEKVFLECVQDMDHENMFWYRQDPGLGLRLIYFSYDVKMKEKGDIPEGYSVSREKKERFSLILESASTNQTSMYLCASSQGYYEQYFGPGTRLTVT.

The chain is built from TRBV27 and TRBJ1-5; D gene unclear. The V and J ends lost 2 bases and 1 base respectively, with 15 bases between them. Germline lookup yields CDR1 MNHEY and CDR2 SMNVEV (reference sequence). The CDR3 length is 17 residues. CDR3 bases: TGTGCCAGCAGTTTAGAGGCGGACGTTCTAAGCAATCAGCCCCAGCATTTT. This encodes CASSLEADVLSNQPQHF.

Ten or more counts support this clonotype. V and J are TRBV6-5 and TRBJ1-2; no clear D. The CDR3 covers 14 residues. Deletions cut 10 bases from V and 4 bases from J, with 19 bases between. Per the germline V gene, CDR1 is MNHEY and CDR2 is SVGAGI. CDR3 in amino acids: CATRLTYYAYGYTF. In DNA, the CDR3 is TGTGCCACCCGACTGACCTACTATGCCTATGGCTACACCTTC.

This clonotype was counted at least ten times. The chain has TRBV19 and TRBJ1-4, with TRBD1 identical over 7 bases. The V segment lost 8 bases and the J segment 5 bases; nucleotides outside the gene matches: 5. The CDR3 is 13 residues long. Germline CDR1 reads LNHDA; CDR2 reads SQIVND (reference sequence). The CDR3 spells CASSRDSNEKLFF. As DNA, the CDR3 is TGTGCCAGTTCCCGGGACAGCAATGAAAAACTGTTTTTT.

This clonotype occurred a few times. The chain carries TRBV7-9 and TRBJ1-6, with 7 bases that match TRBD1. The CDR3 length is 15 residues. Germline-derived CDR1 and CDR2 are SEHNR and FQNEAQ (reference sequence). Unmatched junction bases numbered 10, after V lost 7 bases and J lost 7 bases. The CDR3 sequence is CASTQGGGKNSPLHF. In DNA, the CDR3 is TGTGCCAGCACCCAGGGGGGGGGGAAGAATTCACCCCTCCACTTT.

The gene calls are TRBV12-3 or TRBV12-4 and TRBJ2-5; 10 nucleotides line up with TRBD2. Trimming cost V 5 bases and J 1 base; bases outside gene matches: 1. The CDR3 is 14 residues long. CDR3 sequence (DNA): TGTGCCAGCAGTGGGACTAGCGCCCAAGAGACCCAGTACTTC. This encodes CASSGTSAQETQYF.

This chain's CDR3 is CSVDGQGRDTQYF. The DNA of the CDR3 is TGCAGCGTTGACGGCCAGGGTAGAGATACGCAGTATTTT. The chain has TRBV29-1 and TRBJ2-3, with D maybe TRBD1 (5 bases). The CDR3 runs 13 residues. CDR1 is SQVTM and CDR2 is ANQGSEA in the germline V gene. Trimming took off 3 bases at V and 5 bases at J, with 12 bases between the two ends.

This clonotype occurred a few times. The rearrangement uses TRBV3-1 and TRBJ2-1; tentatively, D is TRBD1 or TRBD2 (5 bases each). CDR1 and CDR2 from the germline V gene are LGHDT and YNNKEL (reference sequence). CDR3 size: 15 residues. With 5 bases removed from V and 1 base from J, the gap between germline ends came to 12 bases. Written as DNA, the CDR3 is TGTGCCAGCAGCAGCCGGGACGAATCCTACAATGAGCAGTTCTTC. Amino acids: CASSSRDESYNEQFF.

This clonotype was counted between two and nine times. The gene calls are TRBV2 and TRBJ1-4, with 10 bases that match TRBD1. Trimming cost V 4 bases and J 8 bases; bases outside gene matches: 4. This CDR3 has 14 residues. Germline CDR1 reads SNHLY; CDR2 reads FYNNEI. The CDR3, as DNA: TGTGCCAGCAGTGGACAGGGGGCTTTCGAAAAACTGTTTTTT. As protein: CASSGQGAFEKLFF.

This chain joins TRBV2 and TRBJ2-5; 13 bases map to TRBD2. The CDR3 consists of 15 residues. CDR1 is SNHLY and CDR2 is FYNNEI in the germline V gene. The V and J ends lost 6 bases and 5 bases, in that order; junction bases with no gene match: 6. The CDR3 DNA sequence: TGTGCCAGCAGGGAGACTAGCGGGGGGATCGAGACCCAGTACTTC. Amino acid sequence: CASRETSGGIETQYF. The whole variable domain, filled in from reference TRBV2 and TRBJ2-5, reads EPEVTQTPSHQVTQMGQEVILRCVPISNHLYFYWYRQILGQKVEFLVSFYNNEISEKSEIFDDQFSVERPDGSNFTLKIRSTKLEDSAMYFCASRETSGGIETQYFGPGTRLLVL.

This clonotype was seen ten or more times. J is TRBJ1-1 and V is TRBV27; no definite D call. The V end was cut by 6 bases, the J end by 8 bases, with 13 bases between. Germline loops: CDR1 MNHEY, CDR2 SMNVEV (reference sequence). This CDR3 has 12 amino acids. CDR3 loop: CASRSTYGEAFF. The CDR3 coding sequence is TGTGCCAGCAGGTCTACGTACGGGGAAGCTTTCTTT.

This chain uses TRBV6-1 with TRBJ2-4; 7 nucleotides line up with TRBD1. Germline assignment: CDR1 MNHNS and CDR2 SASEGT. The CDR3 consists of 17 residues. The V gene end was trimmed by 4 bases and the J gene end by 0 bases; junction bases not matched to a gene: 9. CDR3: CASSGDRSRVAKNIQYF. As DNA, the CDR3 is TGTGCCAGCAGTGGGGACAGATCTCGGGTAGCCAAAAACATTCAGTACTTC.

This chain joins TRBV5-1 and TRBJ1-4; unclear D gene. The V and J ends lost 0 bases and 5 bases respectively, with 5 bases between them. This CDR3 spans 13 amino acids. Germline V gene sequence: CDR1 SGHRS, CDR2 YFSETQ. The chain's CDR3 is CASSLAGNEKLFF. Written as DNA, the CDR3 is TGCGCCAGCAGCTTGGCCGGGAATGAAAAACTGTTTTTT. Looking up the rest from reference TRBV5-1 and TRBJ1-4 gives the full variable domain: KAGVTQTPRYLIKTRGQQVTLSCSPISGHRSVSWYQQTPGQGLQFLFEYFSETQRNKGNFPGRFSGRQFSNSRSEMNVSTLELGDSALYLCASSLAGNEKLFFGSGTQLSVL.

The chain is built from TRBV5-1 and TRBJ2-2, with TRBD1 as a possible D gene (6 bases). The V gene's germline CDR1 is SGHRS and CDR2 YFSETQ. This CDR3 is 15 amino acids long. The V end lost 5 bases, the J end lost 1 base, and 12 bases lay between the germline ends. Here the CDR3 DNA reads TGCGCCAGCAGGAGAGGGGGAGAGAACACCGGGGAGCTGTTTTTT. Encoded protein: CASRRGGENTGELFF.

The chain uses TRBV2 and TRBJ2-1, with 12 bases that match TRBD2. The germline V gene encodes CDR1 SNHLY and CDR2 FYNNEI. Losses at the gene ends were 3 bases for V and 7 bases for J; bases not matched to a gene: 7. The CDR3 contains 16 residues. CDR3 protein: CASSDYVTSGGNEQFF. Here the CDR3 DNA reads TGTGCCAGCAGTGATTATGTGACTAGCGGGGGAAATGAGCAGTTCTTC.

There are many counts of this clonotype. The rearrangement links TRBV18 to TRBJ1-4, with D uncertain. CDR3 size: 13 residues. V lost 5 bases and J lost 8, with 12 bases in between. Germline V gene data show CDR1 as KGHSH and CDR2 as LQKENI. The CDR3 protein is CASSNGREEKLFF. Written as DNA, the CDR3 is TGTGCCAGCTCAAACGGACGGGAGGAAAAACTGTTTTTT.

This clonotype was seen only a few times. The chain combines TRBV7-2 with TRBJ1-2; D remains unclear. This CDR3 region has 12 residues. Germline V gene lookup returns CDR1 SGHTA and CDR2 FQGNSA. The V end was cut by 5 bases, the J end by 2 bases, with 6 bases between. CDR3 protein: CASSTSNYGYTF. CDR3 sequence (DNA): TGTGCCAGCAGCACCTCAAACTATGGCTACACCTTC. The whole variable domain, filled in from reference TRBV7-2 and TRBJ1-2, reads GAGVSQSPSNKVTEKGKDVELRCDPISGHTALYWYRQSLGQGLEFLIYFQGNSAPDKSGLPSDRFSAERTGGSVSTLTIQRTQQEDSAVYLCASSTSNYGYTFGSGTRLTVV.

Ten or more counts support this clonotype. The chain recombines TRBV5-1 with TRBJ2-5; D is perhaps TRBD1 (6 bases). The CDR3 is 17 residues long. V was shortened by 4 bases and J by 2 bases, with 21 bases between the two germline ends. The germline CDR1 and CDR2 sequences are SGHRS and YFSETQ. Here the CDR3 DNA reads TGCGCCAGCAGCAGCTCTGGGACACGAAACACACAAGAGACCCAGTACTTC. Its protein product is CASSSSGTRNTQETQYF.